This entry lists 28 T cell receptor beta chains sequenced from one sample in a study of T cells in Graves' hyperthyroidism and ophthalmopathy. The investigators amplified TCR beta CDR3 regions from RNA transcripts. The TCR CDR3 was amplified in a first-round RT-PCR using the HTBI primer set. TCRdb re-analysed the multiplex PCR reads in MiXCR, keeping a single row per CDR3 protein. Altogether around 380,000 distinct CDR3 sequences are present, approximately 12% being singletons, with the ten largest covering less than 25%. The sample comprised blood. These receptors were taken from a man in his thirties or forties with Graves' hyperthyroidism that later progressed to Graves' ophthalmopathy.

The chain combines TRBV10-1 with TRBJ1-1; the D is unclear. The CDR3 totals 11 residues. The V gene lost 3 bases and the J gene lost 6 bases, with 5 bases spanning the gap. Germline CDR1 WNHNN, CDR2 SYGVQD (reference sequence). CDR3 region: CASSESAEAFF. As DNA, the CDR3 is TGCGCCAGCAGTGAATCGGCTGAAGCTTTCTTT.

This clonotype occurred a few times. V gene TRBV9 combines with J gene TRBJ1-3, with 8 bases fitting TRBD1. With 0 bases clipped from V and 4 bases from J, the junction kept 3 bases outside the gene matches. CDR1 is SGDLS and CDR2 is YYNGEE in the germline V gene. The CDR3 spans 15 residues. CDR3 in DNA: TGTGCCAGCAGCGTAGCTACAGGGGGAGGAAACACCATATATTTT. Protein: CASSVATGGGNTIYF.

This clonotype was observed at least ten times. The gene calls are TRBV2 and TRBJ2-7; tentatively, D is TRBD1 (6 bases). Trimming took off 5 bases at V and 6 bases at J, with 11 bases between the two ends. Germline CDR1 SNHLY, CDR2 FYNNEI. The CDR3 contains 12 residues. DNA of the CDR3: TGTGCCAGCAGTCCAACAGGGACCGAGCAGTACTTC. Translated: CASSPTGTEQYF.

This rearrangement joins TRBV27 to TRBJ2-7; TRBD1 aligns across 8 bases. This CDR3 is 14 amino acids long. Trimming cost V 3 bases and J 4 bases; bases outside gene matches: 5. Germline V lookup: CDR1 MNHEY, CDR2 SMNVEV (reference sequence). The CDR3 is CASSFGTGHYEQYF. The CDR3 DNA sequence: TGTGCCAGCAGTTTTGGGACAGGCCATTACGAGCAGTACTTC.

This clonotype has only a few counts. The chain uses TRBV5-1 and TRBJ2-1; TRBD2 matches 8 bases. CDR3 length: 16 residues. Trimming took 3 bases from V and 10 from J; bases not matched to a gene: 15. Germline CDR1 is SGHRS and CDR2 is YFSETQ. The CDR3 region has the DNA TGCGCCAGCAGCTGGCCAGGGCGGGGGGACACTAGGGAGCAGTTCTTC. The encoded protein is CASSWPGRGDTREQFF.

In its sample, this clonotype was seen a few times. The gene calls are TRBV3-1 and TRBJ1-1; D perhaps matches TRBD1 (5 bases). The CDR3 length is 13 residues. Germline lookup yields CDR1 LGHDT and CDR2 YNNKEL (reference sequence). Trimming took 6 bases from V and 1 from J, leaving 9 bases between them. The CDR3: CASSHRRNTEAFF. The CDR3 region has the DNA TGTGCCAGCAGTCACAGGAGGAACACTGAAGCTTTCTTT.

This clonotype was found a few times. This sequence joins TRBV6-1 and TRBJ2-5; 10 nucleotides align to TRBD1. The CDR3 is 14 amino acids. CDR1 is MNHNS, CDR2 SASEGT, per germline. After removal of 6 bases from V and 5 bases from J, the junction contained 6 bases not matched to a gene. This CDR3 is CASSTGTGDETQYF. In nucleotides, the CDR3 is TGTGCCAGCAGCACCGGGACAGGGGACGAGACCCAGTACTTC.

A remark on this clonotype: This may arise from a read error, as a much more abundant clone is one base away. CDR3: CAWKNGLAEAFF. In DNA form, the CDR3 reads TGTGCCTGGAAAAACGGGTTGGCCGAAGCTTTCTTT. The chain is built from TRBV30 and TRBJ1-1; D gene unclear. The CDR3 length is 12 residues. Germline CDR1 and CDR2: GTSNPN and SVGIG (reference sequence). Trimming cost V 4 bases and J 8 bases, with 14 bases left between them.

The rearrangement links TRBV6-6 to TRBJ2-3, with 11 bases that match TRBD1. The CDR3 is made up of 17 amino acids. Germline CDR1 is MNHNY and CDR2 is SVGAGI (reference sequence). V shed 0 bases and J 4 bases; nucleotides not matched to a gene: 6. The CDR3: CASSYSPRTGGADTQYF. The CDR3 DNA reads as TGTGCCAGCAGTTACTCACCGAGGACAGGGGGCGCAGATACGCAGTATTTT.

This clonotype was found many times. The chain couples TRBV2 to TRBJ1-1, with D unclear. Germline CDR1 and CDR2: SNHLY and FYNNEI. The CDR3 consists of 12 residues. Trimming shortened V by 1 base and J by 7 bases, and 7 bases separated the two germline ends. The chain's CDR3 is CASSEVSDEAFF. CDR3 nucleotides: TGTGCCAGCAGTGAAGTGTCAGATGAAGCTTTCTTT. The full variable domain, completed using reference TRBV2 and TRBJ1-1, is EPEVTQTPSHQVTQMGQEVILRCVPISNHLYFYWYRQILGQKVEFLVSFYNNEISEKSEIFDDQFSVERPDGSNFTLKIRSTKLEDSAMYFCASSEVSDEAFFGQGTRLTVV.

This chain joins TRBV6-5 and TRBJ2-4; TRBD2 matches 9 bases. CDR3 length: 14 residues. Germline V gene lookup returns CDR1 MNHEY and CDR2 SVGAGI. V was clipped by 4 bases and J by 4 bases; unmatched bases: 2. The CDR3 reads CASSSSGGKNIQYF. CDR3 nucleotides: TGTGCCAGCAGTTCAAGCGGGGGGAAAAACATTCAGTACTTC.

The V and J genes are TRBV6-5 and TRBJ1-1; D is unclear. The germline V and J ends were trimmed by 5 bases and 2 bases, with 9 bases remaining between them. The CDR3 runs 13 residues. Germline V gene data show CDR1 as MNHEY and CDR2 as SVGAGI. DNA of the CDR3: TGTGCCAGCAGTACCTACAGTAACACTGAAGCTTTCTTT. As protein: CASSTYSNTEAFF.

On this clonotype: A much larger clone lies a single base off, so this may be a read error. The genes are TRBV27 and TRBJ2-1; either TRBD1 or TRBD2 may fit D (5 bases each). From germline, CDR1 is MNHEY and CDR2 SMNVEV (reference sequence). The CDR3 consists of 14 residues. Trimming shortened V by 6 bases and J by 6 bases, and 15 bases separated the two germline ends. The CDR3 DNA sequence: TGTGCCAGCAGGGGGACGGGGAGTATCAATGAGCAGTTCTTC. This encodes CASRGTGSINEQFF.

This CDR3 is CASSFYREQYF. The DNA of the CDR3 is TGTGCCAGCAGCTTTTATAGGGAGCAGTACTTC. The chain carries TRBV7-2 and TRBJ2-7, with D hard to call. Trimming cost V 3 bases and J 7 bases, with 7 bases left between them. The germline CDR1 and CDR2 sequences are SGHTA and FQGNSA. This CDR3 comprises 11 residues.

The rearrangement joins TRBV20-1 to TRBJ1-5; the D gene is possibly TRBD1 (6 bases). This CDR3 contains 14 residues. Germline CDR1 reads DFQATT; CDR2 reads SNEGSKA (reference sequence). V lost 0 bases to trimming and J lost 3 bases, with 9 bases between them. The chain's CDR3 is CSARDRGYNQPQHF. The CDR3 DNA sequence: TGCAGTGCTAGAGACAGGGGTTACAATCAGCCCCAGCATTTT.

This clonotype was picked up many times. V and J are TRBV12-3 or TRBV12-4 and TRBJ2-3; 9 bases match TRBD1. The CDR3 runs 17 residues. J was trimmed by 6 bases and V by 1 base; bases with no gene match: 11. CDR3 in DNA: TGTGCCAGCAGTTTAGGGGGACAGGGCGTTTTGACGGATACGCAGTATTTT. It encodes CASSLGGQGVLTDTQYF.

The table lists this clonotype with many counts. The V and J genes are TRBV6-1 and TRBJ1-2; D unclear. The CDR3 is 13 amino acids. With 7 bases removed from V and 4 bases from J, the gap between germline ends came to 13 bases. Germline CDR1 is MNHNS and CDR2 is SASEGT. CDR3 residues: CASKTANLYGYTF. DNA of the CDR3: TGTGCCAGCAAGACCGCCAACCTCTATGGCTACACCTTC.

In this sample, this clonotype turned up many times. The chain employs TRBV20-1 and TRBJ2-5, with 9 bases aligning to TRBD2. Germline V lookup: CDR1 DFQATT, CDR2 SNEGSKA (reference sequence). Trimming took 0 bases from V and 4 from J; bases not matched to a gene: 6. This CDR3 has 15 amino acids. The CDR3 coding sequence is TGCAGTGCTAGAGATCGTTATAGCGGGGGAGAGACCCAGTACTTC. Amino acids: CSARDRYSGGETQYF.

V and J are TRBV5-1 and TRBJ1-1; TRBD1 might be the D (5 bases). Germline CDR1 SGHRS, CDR2 YFSETQ. Trimming pared 0 bases from V and 0 bases from J, leaving 9 bases between. This CDR3 is built from 15 residues. The CDR3 sequence: CASSLVGGLNTEAFF. The CDR3 DNA is TGCGCCAGCAGCTTGGTGGGGGGGTTGAACACTGAAGCTTTCTTT.

The chain employs TRBV14 and TRBJ2-7; possible D gene TRBD1, 5 bases. V lost 2 bases, J lost 6 bases, and 17 bases lay in between. Germline values: CDR1 SGHDN, CDR2 FVKESK. The CDR3 spans 15 residues. The CDR3 region is CASSQSRASWGEQYF. CDR3 DNA sequence: TGTGCCAGCAGCCAAAGCAGGGCCTCTTGGGGCGAGCAGTACTTC.

Worth noting for this clonotype: With a much larger clone just one base away, this may be a read error. The rearrangement uses TRBV11-3 and TRBJ2-1; 7 bases fit TRBD2. Germline V gene sequence: CDR1 SGHNT, CDR2 YENEEA. There are 16 residues in the CDR3. V lost 2 bases and J lost 5; bases outside the gene matches: 9. The CDR3 spells CASSLRASGLHNEQFF. The CDR3, as DNA: TGTGCCAGCAGCTTAAGGGCTAGCGGACTACACAATGAGCAGTTCTTC.

This clonotype was seen repeatedly, ten times or more. The V gene is TRBV3-1, the J gene TRBJ1-1, with TRBD1 identical over 10 bases. The CDR3 extends over 14 amino acids. V dropped 8 bases and J dropped 1; count of bases not matched to a gene: 4. Germline V CDR1 and CDR2: LGHDT, YNNKEL (reference sequence). CDR3 loop: CASGDRGSNTEAFF. The CDR3 coding sequence is TGTGCCAGCGGGGACAGGGGTTCGAACACTGAAGCTTTCTTT.

This clonotype was counted a few times. The chain joins TRBV6-1 to TRBJ1-3; no clear D. CDR1 and CDR2 (germline): MNHNS, SASEGT. V dropped 6 bases and J dropped 0 bases, with 9 bases sitting between them. The CDR3 length is 14 residues. The CDR3 here is CASSAQSSGNTIYF. In DNA, the CDR3 is TGTGCCAGCAGCGCCCAGAGCTCTGGAAACACCATATATTTT.

This clonotype appeared many times. This chain connects TRBV7-9 to TRBJ2-1; 10 nucleotides match TRBD2. J lost 2 bases, V lost 0 bases, and 4 bases had no gene match. Germline loops: CDR1 SEHNR, CDR2 FQNEAQ (reference sequence). The CDR3 loop spans 17 amino acids. The CDR3 region is CASSLAPGLAAYNEQFF. CDR3 in DNA: TGTGCCAGCAGCTTAGCCCCCGGACTAGCGGCCTACAATGAGCAGTTCTTC.

This clonotype was seen many times. The gene calls are TRBV5-1 and TRBJ2-1, with 10 bases fitting TRBD2. Looked up from germline, CDR1 is SGHRS and CDR2 is YFSETQ. The CDR3 loop spans 15 amino acids. Unmatched junction bases numbered 5, after V lost 1 base and J lost 7 bases. CDR3: CASSLSLAGANEQFF. The CDR3 DNA follows: TGCGCCAGCAGCTTGAGCCTAGCGGGGGCGAATGAGCAGTTCTTC.

V is TRBV9 and J is TRBJ1-2; D might be TRBD1 (6 bases). The CDR3 has 13 amino acids. V shed 2 bases and J shed 4 bases, with 9 bases lying between them. Germline loops: CDR1 SGDLS, CDR2 YYNGEE. Written as DNA, the CDR3 is TGTGCCAGCAGCGTCGGGACAAGCTATGGCTACACCTTC. Translating gives CASSVGTSYGYTF.

This clonotype appeared many times. The chain recombines TRBV28 with TRBJ2-7; 7 bases match TRBD2. Per the germline V gene, CDR1 is MDHEN and CDR2 is SYDVKM. The CDR3 loop spans 14 amino acids. V lost 7 bases, J lost 5 bases, and 11 bases stayed unmatched. CDR3 amino acids: CASTPAEGRDEQYF. The CDR3 region has the DNA TGTGCCAGCACTCCGGCGGAGGGGAGGGACGAGCAGTACTTC.

This clonotype was observed a few times. V usage is TRBV29-1 and J usage is TRBJ1-2; TRBD1 aligns across 7 bases. The germline V gene has CDR1 SQVTM and CDR2 ANQGSEA. This CDR3 has 13 amino acids. Trimming took 7 bases from V and 4 from J; bases not matched to a gene: 9. CDR3 sequence reads: CSAKYRGTYGYTF. In nucleotides, the CDR3 is TGCAGCGCGAAATACAGGGGAACCTATGGCTACACCTTC.